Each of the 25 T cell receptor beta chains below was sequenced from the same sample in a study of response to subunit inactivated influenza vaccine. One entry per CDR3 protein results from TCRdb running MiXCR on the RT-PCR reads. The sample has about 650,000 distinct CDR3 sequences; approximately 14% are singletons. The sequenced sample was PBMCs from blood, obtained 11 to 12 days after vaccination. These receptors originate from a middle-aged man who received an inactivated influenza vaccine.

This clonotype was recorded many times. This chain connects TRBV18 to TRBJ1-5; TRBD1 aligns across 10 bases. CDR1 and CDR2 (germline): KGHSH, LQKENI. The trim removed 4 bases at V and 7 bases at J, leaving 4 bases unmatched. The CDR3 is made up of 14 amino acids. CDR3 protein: CASSRTGGFQPQHF. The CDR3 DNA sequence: TGTGCCAGCTCACGGACAGGGGGATTCCAGCCCCAGCATTTT.

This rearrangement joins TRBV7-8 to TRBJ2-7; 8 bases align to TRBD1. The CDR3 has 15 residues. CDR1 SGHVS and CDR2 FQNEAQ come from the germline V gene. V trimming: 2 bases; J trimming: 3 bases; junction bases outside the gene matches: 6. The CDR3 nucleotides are TGTGCCAGCAGCTTATCAGGGGGCGCATTCTACGAGCAGTACTTC. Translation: CASSLSGGAFYEQYF.

Written as DNA, the CDR3 is TGCAGGGCTGGAACTCCGGGCCTCGGGCACAATGAGCAGTTCTTC. As protein: CRAGTPGLGHNEQFF. J is TRBJ2-1 and V is TRBV20-1; the D is unclear. Germline CDR1 DFQATT, CDR2 SNEGSKA (reference sequence). CDR3 size: 15 residues.

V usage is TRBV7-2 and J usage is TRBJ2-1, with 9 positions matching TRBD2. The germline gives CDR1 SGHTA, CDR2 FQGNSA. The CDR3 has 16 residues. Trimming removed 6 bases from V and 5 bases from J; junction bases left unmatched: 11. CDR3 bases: TGTGCCAGCAGACTCGAGCGGGGGGTCTATCACAATGAGCAGTTCTTC. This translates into CASRLERGVYHNEQFF.

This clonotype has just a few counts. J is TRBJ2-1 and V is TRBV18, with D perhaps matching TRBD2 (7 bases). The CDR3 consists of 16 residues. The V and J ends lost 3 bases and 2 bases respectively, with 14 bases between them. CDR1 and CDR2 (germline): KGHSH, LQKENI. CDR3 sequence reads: CASSPIAGDTYNEQFF. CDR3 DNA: TGTGCCAGCTCACCCATTGCGGGGGACACCTACAATGAGCAGTTCTTC.

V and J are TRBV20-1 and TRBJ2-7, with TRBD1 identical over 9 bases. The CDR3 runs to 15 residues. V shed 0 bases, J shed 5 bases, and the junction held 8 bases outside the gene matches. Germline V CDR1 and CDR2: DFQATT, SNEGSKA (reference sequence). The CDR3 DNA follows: TGCAGTGCTAGAGATCCCCGACAGGGGGTCAACGAGCAGTACTTC. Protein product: CSARDPRQGVNEQYF.

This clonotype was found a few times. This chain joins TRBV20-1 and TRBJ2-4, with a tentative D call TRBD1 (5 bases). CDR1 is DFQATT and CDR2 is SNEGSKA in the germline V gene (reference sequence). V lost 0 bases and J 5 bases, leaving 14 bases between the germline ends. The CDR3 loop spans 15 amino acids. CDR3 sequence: CSARDGQGGENIQYF. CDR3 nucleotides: TGCAGTGCTAGAGATGGGCAGGGTGGGGAAAACATTCAGTACTTC.

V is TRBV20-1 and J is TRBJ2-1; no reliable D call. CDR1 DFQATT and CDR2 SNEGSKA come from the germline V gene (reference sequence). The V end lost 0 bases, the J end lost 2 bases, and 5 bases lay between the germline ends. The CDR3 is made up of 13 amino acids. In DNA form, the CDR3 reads TGCAGTGCTAGAGATGCTACCTACAATGAGCAGTTCTTC. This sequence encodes CSARDATYNEQFF.

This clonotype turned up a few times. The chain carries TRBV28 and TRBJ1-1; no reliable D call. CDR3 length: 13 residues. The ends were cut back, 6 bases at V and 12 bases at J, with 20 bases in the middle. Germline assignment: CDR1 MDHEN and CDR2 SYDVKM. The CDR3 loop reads CASRAIIEGRTFF. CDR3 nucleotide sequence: TGTGCCAGCAGAGCCATAATAGAAGGAAGAACTTTCTTT.

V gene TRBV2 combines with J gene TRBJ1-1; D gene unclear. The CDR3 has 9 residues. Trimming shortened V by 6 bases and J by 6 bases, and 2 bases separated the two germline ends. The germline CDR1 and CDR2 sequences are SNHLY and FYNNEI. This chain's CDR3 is CASRAEAFF. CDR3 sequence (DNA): TGTGCCAGCAGGGCTGAAGCTTTCTTT.

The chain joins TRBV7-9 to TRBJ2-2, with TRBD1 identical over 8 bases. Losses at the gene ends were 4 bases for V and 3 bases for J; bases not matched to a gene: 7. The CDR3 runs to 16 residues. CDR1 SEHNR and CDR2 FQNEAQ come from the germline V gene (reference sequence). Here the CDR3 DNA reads TGTGCCAGCAGCTCGACGGGACAGGCCTACACCGGGGAGCTGTTTTTT. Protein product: CASSSTGQAYTGELFF.

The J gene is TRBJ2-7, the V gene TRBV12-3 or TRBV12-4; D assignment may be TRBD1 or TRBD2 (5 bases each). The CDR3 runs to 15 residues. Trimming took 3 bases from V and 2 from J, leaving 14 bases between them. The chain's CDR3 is CASSFATGPAYEQYF. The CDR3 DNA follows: TGTGCCAGCAGTTTCGCTACGGGGCCTGCCTACGAGCAGTACTTC.

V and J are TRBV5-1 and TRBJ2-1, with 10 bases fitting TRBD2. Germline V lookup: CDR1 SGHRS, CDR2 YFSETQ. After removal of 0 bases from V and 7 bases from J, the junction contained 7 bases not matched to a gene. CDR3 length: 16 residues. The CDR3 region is CASSLASSGSWNEQFF. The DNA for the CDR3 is TGCGCCAGCAGCTTGGCCTCTAGCGGGAGCTGGAATGAGCAGTTCTTC.

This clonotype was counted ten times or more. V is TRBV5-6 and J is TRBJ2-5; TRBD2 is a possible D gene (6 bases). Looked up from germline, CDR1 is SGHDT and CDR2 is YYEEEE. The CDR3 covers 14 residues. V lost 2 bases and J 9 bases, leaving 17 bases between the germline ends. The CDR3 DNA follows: TGTGCCAGCAGCTTTAAGGAGGGCCCTAGGGCCCAGTACTTC. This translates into CASSFKEGPRAQYF.

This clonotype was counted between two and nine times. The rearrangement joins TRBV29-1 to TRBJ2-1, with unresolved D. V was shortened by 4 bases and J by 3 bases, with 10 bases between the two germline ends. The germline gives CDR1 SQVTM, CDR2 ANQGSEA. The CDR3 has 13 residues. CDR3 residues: CSVAPDIYNEQFF. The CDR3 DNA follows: TGCAGCGTTGCCCCCGACATCTACAATGAGCAGTTCTTC.

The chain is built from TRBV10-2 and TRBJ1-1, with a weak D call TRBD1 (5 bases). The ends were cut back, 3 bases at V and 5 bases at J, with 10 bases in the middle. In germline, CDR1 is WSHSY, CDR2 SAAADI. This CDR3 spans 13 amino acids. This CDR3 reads CASSDPGRTEAFF. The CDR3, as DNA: TGCGCCAGCAGTGATCCGGGGCGGACTGAAGCTTTCTTT.

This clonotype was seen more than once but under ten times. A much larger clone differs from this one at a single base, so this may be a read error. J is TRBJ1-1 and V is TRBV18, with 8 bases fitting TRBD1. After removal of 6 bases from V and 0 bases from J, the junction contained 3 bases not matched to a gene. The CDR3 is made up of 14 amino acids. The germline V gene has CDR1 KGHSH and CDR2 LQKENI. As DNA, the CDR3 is TGTGCCAGCTCGGGACAGGCGATGAACACTGAAGCTTTCTTT. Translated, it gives CASSGQAMNTEAFF.

DNA of the CDR3: TGTGCCACCAGCAGAGAAGACTCTGGAAACACCATATATTTT. This encodes CATSREDSGNTIYF. The V gene is TRBV15, the J gene TRBJ1-3; D gene ambiguous. The V and J ends lost 0 bases and 0 bases respectively, with 3 bases between them. The CDR3 runs 14 residues. Germline V CDR1 and CDR2: LNHNV, YYDKDF (reference sequence).

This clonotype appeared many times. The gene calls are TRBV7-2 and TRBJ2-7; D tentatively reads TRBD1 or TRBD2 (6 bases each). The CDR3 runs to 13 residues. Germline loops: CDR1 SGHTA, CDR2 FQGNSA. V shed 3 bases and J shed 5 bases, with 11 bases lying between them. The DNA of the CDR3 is TGTGCCAGCAGCTTCCGGGGGCCGGACGAGCAGTACTTC. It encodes CASSFRGPDEQYF.

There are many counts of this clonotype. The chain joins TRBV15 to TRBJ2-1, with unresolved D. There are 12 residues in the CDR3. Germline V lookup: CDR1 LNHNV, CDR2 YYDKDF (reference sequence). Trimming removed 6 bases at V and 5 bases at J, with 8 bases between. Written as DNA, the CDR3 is TGTGCCACCAGTGCGGCGAACAATGAGCAGTTCTTC. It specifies CATSAANNEQFF. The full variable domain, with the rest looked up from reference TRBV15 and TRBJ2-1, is DAMVIQNPRYQVTQFGKPVTLSCSQTLNHNVMYWYQQKSSQAPKLLFHYYDKDFNNEADTPDNFQSRRPNTSFCFLDIRSPGLGDTAMYLCATSAANNEQFFGPGTRLTVL.

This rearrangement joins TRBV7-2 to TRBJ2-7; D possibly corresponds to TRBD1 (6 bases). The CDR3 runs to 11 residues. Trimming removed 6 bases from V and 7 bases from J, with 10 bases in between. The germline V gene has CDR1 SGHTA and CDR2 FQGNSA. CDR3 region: CASRRDREQYF. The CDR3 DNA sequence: TGTGCCAGCAGACGAGACAGGGAGCAGTACTTC.

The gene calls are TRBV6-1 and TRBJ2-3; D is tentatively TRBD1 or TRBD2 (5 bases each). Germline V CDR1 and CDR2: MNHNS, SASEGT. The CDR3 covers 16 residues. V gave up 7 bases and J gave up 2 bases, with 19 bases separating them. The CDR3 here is CASTLSGTGITDTQYF. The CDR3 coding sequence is TGTGCCAGCACCCTATCCGGGACGGGAATCACAGATACGCAGTATTTT.

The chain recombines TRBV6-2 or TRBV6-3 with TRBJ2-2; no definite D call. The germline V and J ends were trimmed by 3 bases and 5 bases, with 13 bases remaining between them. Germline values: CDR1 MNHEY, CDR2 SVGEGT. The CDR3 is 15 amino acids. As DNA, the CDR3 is TGTGCCAGCAGTTATTGGGCAGGCGATACCGGGGAGCTGTTTTTT. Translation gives CASSYWAGDTGELFF.

CDR3 sequence reads: CASSRKGRSLRVMAKNIQYF. CDR3 DNA: TGTGCCAGCAGCCGAAAGGGGCGGAGTCTGAGAGTAATGGCCAAAAACATTCAGTACTTC. The chain combines TRBV21-1 with TRBJ2-4; whether TRBD1, the table's D call, matches the DNA was not checked. TRBV21-1 is labeled a pseudogene. This CDR3 is built from 20 residues.

The CDR3 spells CATSSDGQAYEQYF. In DNA, the CDR3 is TGTGCCACCAGCTCCGACGGACAGGCCTACGAGCAGTACTTC. The V and J genes are TRBV15 and TRBJ2-7, with 7 bases lining up with TRBD1. From germline, CDR1 is LNHNV and CDR2 YYDKDF (reference sequence). V trimming: 5 bases; J trimming: 2 bases; junction bases outside the gene matches: 6. The CDR3 is 14 amino acids.